The sequence of this T cell receptor (beta chain) was determined in a study of regulatory T cells in long-lasting Graves disease. The time point was: newly diagnosed GD, antithyroid drugs for less than 3 months. The TCR library was prepared using RNA isolated from PBMCs. The peripheral blood volume drawn was roughly 8.7 milliliters, and it was collected into EDTA tubes. In building TCR beta libraries, iRepertoire HTBI primers were used together with Arm-PCR of CDR3 regions. TCRdb re-called the multiplex PCR reads with MiXCR, one entry per CDR3 protein. The sample records approximately 350,000 distinct CDR3 sequences, over 15% being singletons. This clonotype has a count of ten or more. The antigen remains unidentified. Study-wide findings and caveats: Small numbers of samples may have cut accuracy.

The CDR3 is made up of 14 amino acids. V was pared by 1 base and J by 4 bases, with 2 bases of the junction left unmatched. CDR1 SGHRS and CDR2 YFSETQ come from the germline V gene. The sample was also linked to a second study, of T cells in Graves' hyperthyroidism and ophthalmopathy.

The rearrangement uses TRBV5-1 and TRBJ2-3, with TRBD2 matching over 8 bases. The clonotype was recovered from a man aged 40-50 years with Graves disease. The starting material was peripheral blood mononuclear cells (PBMCs), obtained at new diagnosis, from a patient treated with antithyroid drugs. As DNA, the CDR3 is TGCGCCAGCAGCTTGCCCGGGGGGGCAGATACGCAGTATTTT. Protein sequence: CASSLPGGADTQYF.